This T cell receptor beta chain was identified in a study of Tregs in tolerant kidney transplant recipients. About the study: Sorting of CD4+CD25+CD127- cells followed roughly 3-day belatacept mixed lymphocyte reactions, sometimes with approximately 5-day graft donor restimulation. Antibodies separated recipient from donor cells.

Profiling relied on immunoSEQ multiplex PCR, and the TCRdb table lists in-frame clones only, not all of them. This table has 15,000 to 20,000 clones, approximately 61% appearing once. This clone was seen once. Its antigen is not identified. V shed 1 base and J shed 8 bases, with 18 bases lying between them. This CDR3 has 16 residues. Germline V CDR1 and CDR2: SGHNT, YENEEA. This sequence was found in a human donor in good health. The V gene is TRBV11-3, the J gene TRBJ2-1; TRBD2 is a possible D gene (5 bases). Specimen: Tregs from blood cultured with allogeneic cells. The CDR3 DNA reads as TGTGCCAGCAGCTTAGGGGCTAGCCTAACGGGCGATGAGCAGTTCTTC. This sequence encodes CASSLGASLTGDEQFF.